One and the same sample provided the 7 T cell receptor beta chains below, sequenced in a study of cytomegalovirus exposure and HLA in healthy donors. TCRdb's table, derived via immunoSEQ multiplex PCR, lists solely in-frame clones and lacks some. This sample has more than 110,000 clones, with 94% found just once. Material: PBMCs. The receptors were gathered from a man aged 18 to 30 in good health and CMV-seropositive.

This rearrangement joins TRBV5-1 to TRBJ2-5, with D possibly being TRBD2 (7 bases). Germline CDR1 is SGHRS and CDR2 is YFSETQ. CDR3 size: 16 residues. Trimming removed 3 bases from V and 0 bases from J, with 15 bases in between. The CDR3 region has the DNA TGCGCCAGCAGCTGGACAGACGGGAGGTACCAAGAGACCCAGTACTTC. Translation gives CASSWTDGRYQETQYF.

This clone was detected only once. For the CDR3, the DNA is TGCGCCAGCAGCTATACAGGGGGCTTGTCCGACGAGCAGTACTTC. It codes for CASSYTGGLSDEQYF. This chain links TRBV5-1 with TRBJ2-7; 9 positions match TRBD1. Losses at the gene ends were 3 bases for V and 5 bases for J; bases not matched to a gene: 9. CDR1 SGHRS and CDR2 YFSETQ come from the germline V gene. CDR3 length: 15 residues.

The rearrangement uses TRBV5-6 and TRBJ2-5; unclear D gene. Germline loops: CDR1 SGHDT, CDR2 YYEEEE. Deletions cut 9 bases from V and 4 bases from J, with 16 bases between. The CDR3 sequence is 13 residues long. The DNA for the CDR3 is TGTGCCACATCTGCGAGATCGGGAGAGACCCAGTACTTC. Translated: CATSARSGETQYF.

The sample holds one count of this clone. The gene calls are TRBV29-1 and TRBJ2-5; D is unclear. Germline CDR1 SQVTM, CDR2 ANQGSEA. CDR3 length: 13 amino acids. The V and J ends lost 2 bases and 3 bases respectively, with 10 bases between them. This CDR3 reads CSVENRTEETQYF. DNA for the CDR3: TGCAGCGTTGAAAATCGCACAGAAGAGACCCAGTACTTC.

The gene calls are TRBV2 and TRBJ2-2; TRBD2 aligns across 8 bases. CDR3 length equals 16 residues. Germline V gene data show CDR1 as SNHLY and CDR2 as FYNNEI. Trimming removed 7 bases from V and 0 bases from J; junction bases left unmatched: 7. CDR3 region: CASTHPGLANTGELFF. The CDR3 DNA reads TGTGCCAGCACCCACCCGGGACTAGCGAACACCGGGGAGCTGTTTTTT.

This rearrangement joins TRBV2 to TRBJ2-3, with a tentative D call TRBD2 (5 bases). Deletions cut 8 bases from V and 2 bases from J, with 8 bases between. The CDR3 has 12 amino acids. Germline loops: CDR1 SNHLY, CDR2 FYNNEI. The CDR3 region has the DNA TGTGCCAGCCTGGGAGCCACAGATACGCAGTATTTT. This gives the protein CASLGATDTQYF.

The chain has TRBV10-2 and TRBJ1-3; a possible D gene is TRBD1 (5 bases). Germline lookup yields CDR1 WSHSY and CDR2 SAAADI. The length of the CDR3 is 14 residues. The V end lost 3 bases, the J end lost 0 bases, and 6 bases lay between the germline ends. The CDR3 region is CASSDRDSGNTIYF. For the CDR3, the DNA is TGCGCCAGCAGTGACAGGGACTCTGGAAACACCATATATTTT.